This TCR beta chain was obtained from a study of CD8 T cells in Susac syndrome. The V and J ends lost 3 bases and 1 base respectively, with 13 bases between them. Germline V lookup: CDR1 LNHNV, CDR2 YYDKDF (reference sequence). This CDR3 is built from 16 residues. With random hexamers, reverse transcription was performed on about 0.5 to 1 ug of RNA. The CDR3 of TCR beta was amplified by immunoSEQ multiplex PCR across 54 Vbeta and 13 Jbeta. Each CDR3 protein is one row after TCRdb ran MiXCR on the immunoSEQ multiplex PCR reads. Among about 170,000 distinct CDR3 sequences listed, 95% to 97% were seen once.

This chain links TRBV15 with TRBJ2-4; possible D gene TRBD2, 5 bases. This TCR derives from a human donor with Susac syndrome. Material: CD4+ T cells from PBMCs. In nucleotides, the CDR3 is TGTGCCACCAGCAGGCAAGCGGATGGGGCCAAAAACATTCAGTACTTC. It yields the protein CATSRQADGAKNIQYF.